This TCR beta chain was retrieved from a study of shared clonotypes between healthy human individuals. Points from the study as a whole: Between a few donors, naive CD4 clonotypes were shared at a level of roughly 5.5%.

As handled by the study authors: As immunoSEQ supplied junction-only sequences (without quality scores), filtering differed. This table comes from immunoSEQ multiplex PCR, and its TCRdb copy is limited to in-frame clones, with some not included. D and trimming come from the DNA, and the V and J calls and clone size come from that table. The table has a few million clones, 93% seen once; the top ten hold about 0.41%. The CDR3 is made up of 14 amino acids. Germline CDR1 SGHTA, CDR2 FQGNSA. The J segment lost 5 bases and the V segment lost 5 bases, leaving 7 bases of the junction unmatched. As for this clone: Its antigen is unknown.

Material for sequencing was naive CD4+ T cells from PBMCs. Noted subset: CD45RA+ positively selected. This chain links TRBV7-2 with TRBJ1-2, with TRBD1 matching over 8 bases. The sequence came from a man aged 18 to 30 in good health. Some clones in this sample may be carry-over from other donors' samples. The CDR3 DNA follows: TGTGCCAGCAGCCCCAGGACAGGGCCTTATGGCTACACCTTC. Amino acid sequence: CASSPRTGPYGYTF.